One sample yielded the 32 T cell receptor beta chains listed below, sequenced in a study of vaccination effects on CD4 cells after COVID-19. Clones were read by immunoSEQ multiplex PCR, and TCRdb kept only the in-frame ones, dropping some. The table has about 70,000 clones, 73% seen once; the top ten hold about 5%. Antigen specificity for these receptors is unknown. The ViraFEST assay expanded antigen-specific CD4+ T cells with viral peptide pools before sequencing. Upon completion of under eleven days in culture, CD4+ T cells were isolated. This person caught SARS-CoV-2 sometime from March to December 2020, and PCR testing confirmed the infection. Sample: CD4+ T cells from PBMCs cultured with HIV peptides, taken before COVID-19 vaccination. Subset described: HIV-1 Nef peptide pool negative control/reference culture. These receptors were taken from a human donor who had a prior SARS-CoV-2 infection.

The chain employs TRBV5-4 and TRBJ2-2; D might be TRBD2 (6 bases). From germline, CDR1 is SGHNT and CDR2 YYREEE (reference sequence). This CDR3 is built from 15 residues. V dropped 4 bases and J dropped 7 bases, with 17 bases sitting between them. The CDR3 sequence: CASSPRENYNGELFF. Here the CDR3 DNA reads TGTGCCAGCAGCCCCCGGGAGAACTACAACGGGGAGCTGTTTTTT. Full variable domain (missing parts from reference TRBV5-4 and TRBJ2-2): ETGVTQSPTHLIKTRGQQVTLRCSSQSGHNTVSWYQQALGQGPQFIFQYYREEENGRGNFPPRFSGLQFPNYSSELNVNALELDDSALYLCASSPRENYNGELFFGEGSRLTVL.

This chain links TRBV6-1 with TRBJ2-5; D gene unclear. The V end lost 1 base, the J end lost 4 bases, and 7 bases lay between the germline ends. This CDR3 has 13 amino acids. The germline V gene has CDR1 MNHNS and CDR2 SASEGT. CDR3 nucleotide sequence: TGTGCCAGCAGTGAAGATACCGGAGAGACCCAGTACTTC. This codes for CASSEDTGETQYF.

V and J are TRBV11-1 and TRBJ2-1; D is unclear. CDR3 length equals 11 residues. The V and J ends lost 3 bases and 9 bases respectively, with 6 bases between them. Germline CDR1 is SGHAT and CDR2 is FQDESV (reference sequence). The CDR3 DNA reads TGTGCCAGCAGCTTCGGCGGTGAGCAGTTCTTC. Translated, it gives CASSFGGEQFF.

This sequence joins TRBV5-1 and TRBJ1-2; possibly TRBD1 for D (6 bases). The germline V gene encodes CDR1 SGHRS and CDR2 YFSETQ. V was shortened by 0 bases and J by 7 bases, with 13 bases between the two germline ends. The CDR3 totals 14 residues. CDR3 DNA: TGCGCCAGCAGCTTGGGGGACACCCATAGTGGCTACACCTTC. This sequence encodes CASSLGDTHSGYTF.

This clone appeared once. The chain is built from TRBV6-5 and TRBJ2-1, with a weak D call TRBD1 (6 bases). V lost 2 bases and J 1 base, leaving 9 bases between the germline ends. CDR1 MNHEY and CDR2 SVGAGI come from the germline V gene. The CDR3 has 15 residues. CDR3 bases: TGTGCCAGCAGTTACGGGGGCAGATCCTACAATGAGCAGTTCTTC. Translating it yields CASSYGGRSYNEQFF.

The CDR3 loop is CASSSLAGRHNEQFF. CDR3 DNA sequence: TGTGCCAGCAGCTCCCTAGCGGGACGCCACAATGAGCAGTTCTTC. The chain combines TRBV14 with TRBJ2-1; TRBD2 matches 9 bases. J gave up 5 bases and V 5 bases, and 7 bases lay outside the gene matches. Germline V gene sequence: CDR1 SGHDN, CDR2 FVKESK. The length of the CDR3 is 15 residues.

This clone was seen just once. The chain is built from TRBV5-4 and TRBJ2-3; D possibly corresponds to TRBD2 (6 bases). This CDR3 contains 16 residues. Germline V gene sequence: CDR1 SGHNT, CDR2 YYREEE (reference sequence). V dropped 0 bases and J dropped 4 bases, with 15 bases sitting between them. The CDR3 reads CASSLGVRGGADTQYF. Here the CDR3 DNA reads TGTGCCAGCAGCTTGGGAGTAAGGGGCGGGGCAGATACGCAGTATTTT.

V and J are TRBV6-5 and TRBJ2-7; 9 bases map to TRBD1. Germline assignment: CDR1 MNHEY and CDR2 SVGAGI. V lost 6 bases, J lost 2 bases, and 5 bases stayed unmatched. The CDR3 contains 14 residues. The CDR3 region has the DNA TGTGCCAGCAGACAACAGGGGGCGGCCTACGAGCAGTACTTC. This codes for CASRQQGAAYEQYF.

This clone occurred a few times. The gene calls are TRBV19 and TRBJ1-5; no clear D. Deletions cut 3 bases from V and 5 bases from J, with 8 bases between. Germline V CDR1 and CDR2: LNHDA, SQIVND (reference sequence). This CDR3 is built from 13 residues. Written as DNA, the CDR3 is TGTGCCAGTAGTATTAGACACTATCAGCCCCAGCATTTT. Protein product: CASSIRHYQPQHF.

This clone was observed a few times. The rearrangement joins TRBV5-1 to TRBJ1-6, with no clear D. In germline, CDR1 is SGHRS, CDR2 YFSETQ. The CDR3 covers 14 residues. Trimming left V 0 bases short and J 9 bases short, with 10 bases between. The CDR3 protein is CASSLEAEGSPLHF. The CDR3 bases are TGCGCCAGCAGCTTGGAAGCGGAGGGTTCACCCCTCCACTTT.

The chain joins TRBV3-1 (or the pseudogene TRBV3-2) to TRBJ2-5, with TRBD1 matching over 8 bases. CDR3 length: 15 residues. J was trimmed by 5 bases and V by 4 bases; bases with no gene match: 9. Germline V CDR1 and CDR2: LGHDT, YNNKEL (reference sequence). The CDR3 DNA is TGTGCCAGCAGCCCGACCCCAGGGGGCTGGGAGACCCAGTACTTC. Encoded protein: CASSPTPGGWETQYF.

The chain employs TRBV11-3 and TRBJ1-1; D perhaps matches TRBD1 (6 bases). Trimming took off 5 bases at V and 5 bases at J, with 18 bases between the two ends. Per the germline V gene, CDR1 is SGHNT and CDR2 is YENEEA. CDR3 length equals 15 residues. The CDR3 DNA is TGTGCCAGCAGCCTCCGACAGGCGGAAGGGACTGAAGCTTTCTTT. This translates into CASSLRQAEGTEAFF.

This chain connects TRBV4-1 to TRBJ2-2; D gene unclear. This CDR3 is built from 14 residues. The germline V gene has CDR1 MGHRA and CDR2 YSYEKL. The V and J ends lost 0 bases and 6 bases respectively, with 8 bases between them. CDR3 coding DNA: TGCGCCAGCAGCCAAGAGGCGTGGGCCGGGGAGCTGTTTTTT. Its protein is CASSQEAWAGELFF.

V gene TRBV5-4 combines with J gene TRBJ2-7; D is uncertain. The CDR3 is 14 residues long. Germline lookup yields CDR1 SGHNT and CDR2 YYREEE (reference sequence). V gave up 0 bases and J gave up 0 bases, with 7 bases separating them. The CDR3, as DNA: TGTGCCAGCAGCTTGGACTCGTACTCCTACGAGCAGTACTTC. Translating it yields CASSLDSYSYEQYF. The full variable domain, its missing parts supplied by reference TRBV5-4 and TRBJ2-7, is ETGVTQSPTHLIKTRGQQVTLRCSSQSGHNTVSWYQQALGQGPQFIFQYYREEENGRGNFPPRFSGLQFPNYSSELNVNALELDDSALYLCASSLDSYSYEQYFGPGTRLTVT.

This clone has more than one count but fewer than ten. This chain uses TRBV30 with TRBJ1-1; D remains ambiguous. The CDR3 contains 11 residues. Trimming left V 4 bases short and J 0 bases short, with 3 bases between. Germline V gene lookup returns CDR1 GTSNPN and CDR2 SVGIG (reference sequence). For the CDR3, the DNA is TGTGCCTGGAAGTTGAACACTGAAGCTTTCTTT. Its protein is CAWKLNTEAFF.

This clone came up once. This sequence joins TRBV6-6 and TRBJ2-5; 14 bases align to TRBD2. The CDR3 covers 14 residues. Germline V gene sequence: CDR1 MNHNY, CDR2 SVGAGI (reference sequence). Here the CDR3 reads CSTSGGAVVGTQYF. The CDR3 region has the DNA TGTTCGACTAGCGGGGGGGCCGTCGTAGGGACCCAGTACTTC.

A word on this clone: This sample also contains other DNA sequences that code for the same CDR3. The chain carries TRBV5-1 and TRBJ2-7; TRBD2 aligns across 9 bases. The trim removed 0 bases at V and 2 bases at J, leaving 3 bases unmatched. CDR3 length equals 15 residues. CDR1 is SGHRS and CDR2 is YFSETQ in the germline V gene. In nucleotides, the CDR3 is TGCGCCAGCAGCTTGGGGAGCGGGGGGCCCTACGAGCAGTACTTC. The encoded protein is CASSLGSGGPYEQYF.

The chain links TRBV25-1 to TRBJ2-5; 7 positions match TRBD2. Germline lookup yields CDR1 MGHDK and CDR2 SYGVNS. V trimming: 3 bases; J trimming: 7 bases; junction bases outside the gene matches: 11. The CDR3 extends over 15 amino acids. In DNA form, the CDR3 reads TGTGCCAGCAGTGATGCTGGGACTACTCATTGGACCCAGTACTTC. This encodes CASSDAGTTHWTQYF.

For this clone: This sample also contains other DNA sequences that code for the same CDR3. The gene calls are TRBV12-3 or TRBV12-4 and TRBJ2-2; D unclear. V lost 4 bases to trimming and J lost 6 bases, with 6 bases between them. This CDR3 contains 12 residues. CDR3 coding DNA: TGTGCCAGCAGTTCACAGTCCGGGGAGCTGTTTTTT. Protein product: CASSSQSGELFF.

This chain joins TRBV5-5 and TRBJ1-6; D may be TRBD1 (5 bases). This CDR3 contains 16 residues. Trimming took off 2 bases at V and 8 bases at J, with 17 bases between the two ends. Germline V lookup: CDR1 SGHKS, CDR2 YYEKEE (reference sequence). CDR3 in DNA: TGTGCCAGCAGCTTTTCCCAGTCACAGGCTTATTCACCCCTCCACTTT. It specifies CASSFSQSQAYSPLHF. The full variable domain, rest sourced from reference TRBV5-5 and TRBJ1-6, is DAGVTQSPTHLIKTRGQQVTLRCSPISGHKSVSWYQQVLGQGPQFIFQYYEKEERGRGNFPDRFSARQFPNYSSELNVNALLLGDSALYLCASSFSQSQAYSPLHFGNGTRLTVT.

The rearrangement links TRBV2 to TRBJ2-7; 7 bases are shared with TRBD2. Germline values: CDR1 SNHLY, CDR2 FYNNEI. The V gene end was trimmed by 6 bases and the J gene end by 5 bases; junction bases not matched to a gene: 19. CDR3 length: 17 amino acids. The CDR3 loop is CASRGGKSWGGIHEQYF. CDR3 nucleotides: TGTGCCAGCAGGGGGGGAAAGTCGTGGGGGGGAATTCACGAGCAGTACTTC.

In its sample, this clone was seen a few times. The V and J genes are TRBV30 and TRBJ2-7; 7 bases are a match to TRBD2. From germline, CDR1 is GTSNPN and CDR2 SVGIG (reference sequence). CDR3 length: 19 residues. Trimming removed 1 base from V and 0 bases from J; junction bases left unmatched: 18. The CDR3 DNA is TGTGCCTGGAGTGGACCTTTGGGCAAAGGGAGGGAGTCCTCCTACGAGCAGTACTTC. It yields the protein CAWSGPLGKGRESSYEQYF. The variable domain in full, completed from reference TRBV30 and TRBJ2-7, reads SQTIHQWPATLVQPVGSPLSLECTVEGTSNPNLYWYRQAAGRGLQLLFYSVGIGQISSEVPQNLSASRPQDRQFILSSKKLLLSDSGFYLCAWSGPLGKGRESSYEQYFGPGTRLTVT.

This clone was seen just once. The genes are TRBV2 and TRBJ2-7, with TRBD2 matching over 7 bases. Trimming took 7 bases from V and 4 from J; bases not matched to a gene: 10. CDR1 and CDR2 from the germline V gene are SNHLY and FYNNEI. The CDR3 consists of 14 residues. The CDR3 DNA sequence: TGTGCCAGCAATAAGGCGGGAGTCAGGTACGAGCAGTACTTC. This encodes CASNKAGVRYEQYF.

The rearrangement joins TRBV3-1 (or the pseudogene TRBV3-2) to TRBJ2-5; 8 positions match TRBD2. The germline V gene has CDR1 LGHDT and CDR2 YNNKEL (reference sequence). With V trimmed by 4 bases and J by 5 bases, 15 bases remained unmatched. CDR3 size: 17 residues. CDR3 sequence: CASSLQLVAGRRETQYF. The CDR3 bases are TGTGCCAGCAGCCTTCAATTGGTAGCGGGGCGTAGGGAGACCCAGTACTTC.

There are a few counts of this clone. This CDR3 reads CASSQGDYGYTF. CDR3 bases: TGTGCCAGCAGCCAAGGGGACTATGGCTACACCTTC. The J gene is TRBJ1-2, the V gene TRBV3-1 (or the pseudogene TRBV3-2); no definite D call. CDR3 length: 12 amino acids. The germline gives CDR1 LGHDT, CDR2 YNNKEL (reference sequence). Trimming removed 1 base from V and 3 bases from J, with 3 bases in between.

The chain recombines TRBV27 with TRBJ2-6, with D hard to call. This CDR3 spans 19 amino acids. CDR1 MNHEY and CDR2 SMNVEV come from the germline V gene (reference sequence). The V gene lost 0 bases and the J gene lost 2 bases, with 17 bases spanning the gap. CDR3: CASSLSIGHPTTGANVLTF. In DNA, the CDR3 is TGTGCCAGCAGTTTATCCATAGGTCATCCGACCACTGGGGCCAACGTCCTGACTTTC.

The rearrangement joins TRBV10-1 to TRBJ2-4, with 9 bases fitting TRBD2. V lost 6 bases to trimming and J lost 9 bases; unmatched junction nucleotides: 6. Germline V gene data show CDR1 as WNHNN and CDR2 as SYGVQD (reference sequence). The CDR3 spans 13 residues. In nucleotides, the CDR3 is TGCGCCAGCAGCGGGACTAGCATATCCATTCAGTACTTC. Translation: CASSGTSISIQYF.

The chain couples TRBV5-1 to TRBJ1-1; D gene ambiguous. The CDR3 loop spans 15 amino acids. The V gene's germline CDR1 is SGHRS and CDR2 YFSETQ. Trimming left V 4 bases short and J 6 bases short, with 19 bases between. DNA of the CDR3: TGCGCCAGCAGCCTGCGGTCGGGAAAAGGCTCTGAAGCTTTCTTT. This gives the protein CASSLRSGKGSEAFF. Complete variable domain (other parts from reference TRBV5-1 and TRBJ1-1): KAGVTQTPRYLIKTRGQQVTLSCSPISGHRSVSWYQQTPGQGLQFLFEYFSETQRNKGNFPGRFSGRQFSNSRSEMNVSTLELGDSALYLCASSLRSGKGSEAFFGQGTRLTVV.

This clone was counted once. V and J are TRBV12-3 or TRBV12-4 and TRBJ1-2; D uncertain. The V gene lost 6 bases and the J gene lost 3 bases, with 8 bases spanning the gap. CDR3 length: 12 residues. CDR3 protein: CASSAGHYGYTF. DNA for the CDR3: TGTGCCAGCAGCGCAGGTCACTATGGCTACACCTTC.

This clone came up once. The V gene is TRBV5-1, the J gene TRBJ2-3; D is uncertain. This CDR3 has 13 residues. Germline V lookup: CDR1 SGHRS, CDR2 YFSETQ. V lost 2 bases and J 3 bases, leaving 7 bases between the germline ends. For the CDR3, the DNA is TGCGCCAGCAGCTTCTTGGGAACAGATACGCAGTATTTT. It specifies CASSFLGTDTQYF.

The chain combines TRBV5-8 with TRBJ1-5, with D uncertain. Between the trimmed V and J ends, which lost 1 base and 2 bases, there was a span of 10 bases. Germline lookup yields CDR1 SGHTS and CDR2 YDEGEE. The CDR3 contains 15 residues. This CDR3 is CASSLWAARNQPQHF. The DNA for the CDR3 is TGTGCCAGCAGCTTGTGGGCGGCTCGCAATCAGCCCCAGCATTTT. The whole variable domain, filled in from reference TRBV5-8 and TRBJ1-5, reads EAGVTQSPTHLIKTRGQQATLRCSPISGHTSVYWYQQALGLGLQFLLWYDEGEERNRGNFPPRFSGRQFPNYSSELNVNALELEDSALYLCASSLWAARNQPQHFGDGTRLSIL.

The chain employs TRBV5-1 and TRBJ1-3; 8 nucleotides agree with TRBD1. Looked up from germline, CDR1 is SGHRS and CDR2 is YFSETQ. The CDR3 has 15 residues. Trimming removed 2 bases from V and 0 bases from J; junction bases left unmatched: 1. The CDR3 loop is CASSFDRGSGNTIYF. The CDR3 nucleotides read TGCGCCAGCAGCTTTGACAGGGGCTCTGGAAACACCATATATTTT.